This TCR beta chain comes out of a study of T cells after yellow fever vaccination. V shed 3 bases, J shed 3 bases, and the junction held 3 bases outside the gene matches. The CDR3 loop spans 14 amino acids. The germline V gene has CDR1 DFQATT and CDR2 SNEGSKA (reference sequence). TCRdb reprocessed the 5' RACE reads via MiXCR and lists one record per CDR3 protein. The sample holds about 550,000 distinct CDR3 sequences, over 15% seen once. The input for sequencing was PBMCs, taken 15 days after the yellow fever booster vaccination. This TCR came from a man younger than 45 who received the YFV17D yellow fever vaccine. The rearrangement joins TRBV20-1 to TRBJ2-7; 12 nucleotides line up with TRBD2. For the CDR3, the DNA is TGCAGTGCTAGCCCGACTAGCGGGAGCTACGAGCAGTACTTC. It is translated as CSASPTSGSYEQYF.